Each of the 8 T cell receptor beta chains below was sequenced from the same sample in a study of blood T cell repertoires in COVID-19. Sequencing was performed with immunoSEQ multiplex PCR; in TCRdb, only in-frame clones are kept and a portion is missing. Of 150,000 to 200,000 clones in the sample, about 83% were seen once. Sequenced material: peripheral blood. These receptors were obtained from a woman between 65 and 79 years old with COVID-19, enrolled during active disease.

The chain combines TRBV7-9 with TRBJ1-1, with 7 bases that match TRBD1. Germline trimming cut 5 bases from V and 1 base from J; bases unmatched to any gene: 7. The CDR3 length is 15 residues. Germline V lookup: CDR1 SEHNR, CDR2 FQNEAQ (reference sequence). CDR3 amino acids: CASSQKGQRNTEAFF. DNA for the CDR3: TGTGCCAGCAGCCAGAAGGGACAGAGGAACACTGAAGCTTTCTTT.

This clone was seen a few times. The chain is built from TRBV4-2 and TRBJ1-1; TRBD1 matches 9 bases. This CDR3 contains 13 residues. J was trimmed by 11 bases and V by 3 bases; bases with no gene match: 7. CDR1 and CDR2 from the germline V gene are LGHNA and YNFKEQ. In nucleotides, the CDR3 is TGTGCCAGCAGCCAGGACGGGACAGGGCGTGCTTTCTTT. It yields the protein CASSQDGTGRAFF.

The CDR3 DNA reads as TGTGCCAGCACTACCTACGGACAGGGACTTTCACCCCTCCACTTT. It translates to CASTTYGQGLSPLHF. The gene calls are TRBV2 and TRBJ1-6; TRBD1 matches 8 bases. The CDR3 totals 15 residues. Trimming took 7 bases from V and 9 from J; bases not matched to a gene: 11. CDR1 is SNHLY and CDR2 is FYNNEI in the germline V gene.

This chain uses TRBV2 with TRBJ2-2, with D unresolved. The V and J ends lost 3 bases and 5 bases respectively, with 13 bases between them. Germline lookup yields CDR1 SNHLY and CDR2 FYNNEI. The CDR3 is 15 residues long. CDR3 amino acids: CASSEWQASTGELFF. DNA for the CDR3: TGTGCCAGCAGTGAGTGGCAGGCCAGTACCGGGGAGCTGTTTTTT.

This clone was found a few times. This sequence joins TRBV5-4 and TRBJ1-2; no firm D call. Germline CDR1 SGHNT, CDR2 YYREEE (reference sequence). The germline V and J ends were trimmed by 0 bases and 3 bases, with 12 bases remaining between them. This CDR3 has 15 amino acids. CDR3 protein: CASSLGGNDHYGYTF. The CDR3 coding sequence is TGTGCCAGCAGCTTGGGAGGGAACGATCACTATGGCTACACCTTC.

The J gene is TRBJ1-1, the V gene TRBV4-1; 11 nucleotides align to TRBD1. CDR3 size: 17 residues. Germline values: CDR1 MGHRA, CDR2 YSYEKL. Losses at the gene ends were 3 bases for V and 1 base for J; bases not matched to a gene: 7. CDR3 protein: CASSHAPGQGGNTEAFF. CDR3 DNA: TGCGCCAGCAGCCACGCACCGGGACAGGGGGGGAACACTGAAGCTTTCTTT.

The V call is TRBV18, the J call TRBJ2-7; 11 positions match TRBD1. CDR1 KGHSH and CDR2 LQKENI come from the germline V gene. The CDR3 is 15 amino acids. The V and J ends lost 3 bases and 3 bases, in that order; junction bases with no gene match: 4. The CDR3 spells CASSPGQGGYYEQYF. The CDR3 DNA is TGTGCCAGCTCACCGGGACAGGGGGGCTACTACGAGCAGTACTTC.

This clone was counted once. This chain links TRBV19 with TRBJ2-1; 12 bases are a match to TRBD2. The germline CDR1 and CDR2 sequences are LNHDA and SQIVND (reference sequence). CDR3 length: 17 residues. Trimming at V came to 2 bases and at J to 2 bases, leaving 4 bases not matched to a gene. CDR3 loop: CASSITSGGKPYNEQFF. In DNA form, the CDR3 reads TGTGCCAGTAGTATAACTAGCGGGGGGAAGCCCTACAATGAGCAGTTCTTC.